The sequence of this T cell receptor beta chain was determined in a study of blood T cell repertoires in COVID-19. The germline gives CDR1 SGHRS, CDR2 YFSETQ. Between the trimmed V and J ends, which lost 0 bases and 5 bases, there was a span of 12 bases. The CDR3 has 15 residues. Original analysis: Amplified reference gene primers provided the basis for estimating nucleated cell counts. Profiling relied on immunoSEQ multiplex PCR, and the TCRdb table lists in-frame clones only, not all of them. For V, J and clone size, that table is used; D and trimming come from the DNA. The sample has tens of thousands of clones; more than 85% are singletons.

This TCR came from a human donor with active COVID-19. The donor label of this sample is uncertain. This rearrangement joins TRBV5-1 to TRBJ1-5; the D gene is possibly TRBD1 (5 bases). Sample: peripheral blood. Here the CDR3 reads CASSLGAGQDQPQHF. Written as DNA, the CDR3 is TGCGCCAGCAGCTTGGGGGCAGGGCAGGATCAGCCCCAGCATTTT.